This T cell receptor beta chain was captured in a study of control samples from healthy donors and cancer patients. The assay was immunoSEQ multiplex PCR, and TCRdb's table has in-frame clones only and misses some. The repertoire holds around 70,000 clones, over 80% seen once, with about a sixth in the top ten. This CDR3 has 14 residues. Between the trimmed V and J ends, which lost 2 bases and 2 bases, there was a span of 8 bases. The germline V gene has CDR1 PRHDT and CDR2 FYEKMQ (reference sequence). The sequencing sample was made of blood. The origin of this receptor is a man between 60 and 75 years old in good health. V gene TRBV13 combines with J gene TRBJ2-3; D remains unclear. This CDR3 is CASSLTKATDTQYF. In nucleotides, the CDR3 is TGTGCCAGCAGCTTAACTAAGGCCACAGATACGCAGTATTTT.